The TCR beta chain described here comes from a study of tumor-infiltrating lymphocytes in primary liver carcinoma. The length of the CDR3 is 15 residues. The germline gives CDR1 SGHNT, CDR2 YYREEE (reference sequence). Starting from roughly 0.5 ug of total RNA, TCR beta cDNA was produced with a primer in the constant region. Slightly modified ARM-PCR served as the procedure for the TCR beta libraries. These libraries came from three rounds of nested multiplex PCR. The two initial PCR rounds, around 11 cycles each, used TRBV1-TRBV30 forward and C-beta reverse primers. TCRdb ran MiXCR on the multiplex PCR reads and lists one entry per CDR3 protein. The top ten clones hold approximately 9.4% of a sample with approximately 300,000 distinct CDR3 sequences, approximately 60% of them seen once. Unsorted whole blood supplied the RNA, and germline DNA was extracted too. Regarding this clonotype: A read error is possible here, since a much larger clone lies one base away.

This clonotype originated in a man between 35 and 55 years old with primary liver carcinoma and hepatitis B virus infection. The chain recombines TRBV5-4 with TRBJ2-7; 9 nucleotides align to TRBD2. The sequencing input was peripheral blood. As DNA, the CDR3 is TGTGCCAGCAGTTTGAGCGGGAGGCTCTCCTACGACCAGTACTTC. Translating gives CASSLSGRLSYDQYF.